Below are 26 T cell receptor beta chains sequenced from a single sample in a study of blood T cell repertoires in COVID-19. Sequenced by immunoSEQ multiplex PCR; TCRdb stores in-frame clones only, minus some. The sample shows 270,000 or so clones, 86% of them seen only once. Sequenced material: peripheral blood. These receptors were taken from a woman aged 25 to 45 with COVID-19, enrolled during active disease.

CDR3 region: CASSPGFSYEQYF. CDR3 nucleotides: TGCGCCAGCAGCCCAGGGTTCTCCTACGAGCAGTACTTC. The V call is TRBV4-1, the J call TRBJ2-7; maybe TRBD1 (5 bases). V lost 4 bases, J lost 0 bases, and 7 bases lay in between. The CDR3 is made up of 13 amino acids. Per the germline V gene, CDR1 is MGHRA and CDR2 is YSYEKL.

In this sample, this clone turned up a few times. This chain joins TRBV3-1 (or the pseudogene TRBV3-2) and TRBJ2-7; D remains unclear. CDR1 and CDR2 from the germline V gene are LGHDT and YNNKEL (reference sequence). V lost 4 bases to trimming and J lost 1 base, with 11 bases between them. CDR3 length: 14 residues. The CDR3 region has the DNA TGTGCCAGCAGCCCGCAAGACATTTCCTACGAGCAGTACTTC. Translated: CASSPQDISYEQYF.

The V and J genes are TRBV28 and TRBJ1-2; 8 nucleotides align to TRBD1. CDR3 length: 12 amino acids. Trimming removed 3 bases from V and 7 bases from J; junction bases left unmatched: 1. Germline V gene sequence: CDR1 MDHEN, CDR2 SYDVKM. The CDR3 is CASSFRGPGYTF. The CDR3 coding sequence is TGTGCCAGCAGTTTCAGGGGGCCTGGCTACACCTTC.

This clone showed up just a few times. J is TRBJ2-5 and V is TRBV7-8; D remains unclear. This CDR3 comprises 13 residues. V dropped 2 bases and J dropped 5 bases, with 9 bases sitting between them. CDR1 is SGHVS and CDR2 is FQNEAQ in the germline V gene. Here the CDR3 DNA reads TGTGCCAGCAGCTTATCAGGCCCCGAGACCCAGTACTTC. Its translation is CASSLSGPETQYF.

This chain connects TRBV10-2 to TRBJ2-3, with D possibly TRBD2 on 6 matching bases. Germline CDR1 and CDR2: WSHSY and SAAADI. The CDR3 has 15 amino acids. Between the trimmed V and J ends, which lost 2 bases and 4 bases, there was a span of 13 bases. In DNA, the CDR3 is TGCGCCAGCAGTGAGCCTGAGACTAGGCCAGATACGCAGTATTTT. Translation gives CASSEPETRPDTQYF.

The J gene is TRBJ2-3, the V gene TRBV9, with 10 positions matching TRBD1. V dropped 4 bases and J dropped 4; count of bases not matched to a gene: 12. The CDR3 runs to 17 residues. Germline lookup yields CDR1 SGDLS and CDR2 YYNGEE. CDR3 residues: CASSLNFRDRGSDTQYF. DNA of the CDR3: TGTGCCAGCAGCCTAAACTTCCGGGACAGGGGATCAGATACGCAGTATTTT.

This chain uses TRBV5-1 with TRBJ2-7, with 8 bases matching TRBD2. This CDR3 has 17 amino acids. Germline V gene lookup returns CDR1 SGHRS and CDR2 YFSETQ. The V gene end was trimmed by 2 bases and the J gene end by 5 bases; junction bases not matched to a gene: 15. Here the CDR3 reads CASSLGDRGTGGNEQYF. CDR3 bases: TGCGCCAGCAGCTTAGGGGATCGGGGCACGGGAGGGAACGAGCAGTACTTC.

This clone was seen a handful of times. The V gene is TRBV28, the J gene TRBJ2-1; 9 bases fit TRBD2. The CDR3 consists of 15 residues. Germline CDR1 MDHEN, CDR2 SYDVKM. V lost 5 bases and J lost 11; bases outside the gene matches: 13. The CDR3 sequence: CASSLEGAGGQKQFF. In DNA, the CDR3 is TGTGCCAGCAGTCTGGAGGGAGCGGGGGGACAGAAGCAGTTCTTC.

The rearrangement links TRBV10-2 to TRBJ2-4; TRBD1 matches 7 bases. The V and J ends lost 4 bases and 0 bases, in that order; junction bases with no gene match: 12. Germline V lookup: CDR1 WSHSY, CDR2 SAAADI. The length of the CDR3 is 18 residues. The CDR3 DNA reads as TGCGCCAGCAGTGTGTCTGCCCGGGACAGTGCAGCCAAAAACATTCAGTACTTC. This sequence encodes CASSVSARDSAAKNIQYF.

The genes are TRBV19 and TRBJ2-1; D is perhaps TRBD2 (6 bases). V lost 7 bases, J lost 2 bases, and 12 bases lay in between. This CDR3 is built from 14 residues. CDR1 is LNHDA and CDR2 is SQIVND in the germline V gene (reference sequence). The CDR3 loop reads CASMVGGAYNEQFF. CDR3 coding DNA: TGTGCCAGTATGGTAGGCGGGGCCTACAATGAGCAGTTCTTC.

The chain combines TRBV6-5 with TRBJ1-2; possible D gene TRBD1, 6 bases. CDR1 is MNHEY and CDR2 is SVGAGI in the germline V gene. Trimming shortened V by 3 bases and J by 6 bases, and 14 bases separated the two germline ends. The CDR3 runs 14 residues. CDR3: CASSYQGTANGYTF. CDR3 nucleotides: TGTGCCAGCAGTTATCAGGGGACGGCGAATGGCTACACCTTC.

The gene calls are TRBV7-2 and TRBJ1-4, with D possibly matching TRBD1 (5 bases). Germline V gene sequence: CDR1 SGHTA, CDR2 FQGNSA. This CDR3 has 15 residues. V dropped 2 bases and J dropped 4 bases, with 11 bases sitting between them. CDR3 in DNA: TGTGCCAGCAGCTTACCCCAGGGAAATAATGAAAAACTGTTTTTT. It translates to CASSLPQGNNEKLFF.

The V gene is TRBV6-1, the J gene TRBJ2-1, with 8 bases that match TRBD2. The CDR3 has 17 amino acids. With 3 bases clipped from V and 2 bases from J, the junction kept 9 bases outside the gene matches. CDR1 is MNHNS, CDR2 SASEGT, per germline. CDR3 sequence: CASSDPSGGAAYNEQFF. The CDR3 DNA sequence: TGTGCCAGCAGTGACCCCTCCGGGGGGGCCGCCTACAATGAGCAGTTCTTC.

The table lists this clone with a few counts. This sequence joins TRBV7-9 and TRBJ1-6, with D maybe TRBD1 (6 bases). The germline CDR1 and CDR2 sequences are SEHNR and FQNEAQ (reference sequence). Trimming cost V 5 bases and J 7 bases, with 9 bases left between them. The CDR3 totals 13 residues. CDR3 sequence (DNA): TGTGCCAGCAGCCCACAGGGAAATTCACCCCTCCACTTT. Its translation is CASSPQGNSPLHF.

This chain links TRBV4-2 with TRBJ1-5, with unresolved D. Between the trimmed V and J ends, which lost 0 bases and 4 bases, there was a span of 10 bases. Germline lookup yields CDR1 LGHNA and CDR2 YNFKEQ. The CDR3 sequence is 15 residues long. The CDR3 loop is CASSQDGQVNQPQHF. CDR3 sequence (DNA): TGTGCCAGCAGCCAAGATGGGCAGGTTAATCAGCCCCAGCATTTT.

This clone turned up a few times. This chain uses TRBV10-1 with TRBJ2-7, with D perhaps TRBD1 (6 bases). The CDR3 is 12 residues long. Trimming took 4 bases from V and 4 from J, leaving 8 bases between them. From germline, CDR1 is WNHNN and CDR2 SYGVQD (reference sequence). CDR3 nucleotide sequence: TGCGCCAGCAGTGGGCAGGGGTACGAGCAGTACTTC. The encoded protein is CASSGQGYEQYF.

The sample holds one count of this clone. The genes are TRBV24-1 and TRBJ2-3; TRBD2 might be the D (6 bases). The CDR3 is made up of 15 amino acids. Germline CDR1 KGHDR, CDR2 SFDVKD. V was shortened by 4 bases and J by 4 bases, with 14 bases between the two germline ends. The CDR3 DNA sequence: TGTGCCACCAGTGACCCTGGAGGGCCGGCAGATACGCAGTATTTT. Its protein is CATSDPGGPADTQYF.

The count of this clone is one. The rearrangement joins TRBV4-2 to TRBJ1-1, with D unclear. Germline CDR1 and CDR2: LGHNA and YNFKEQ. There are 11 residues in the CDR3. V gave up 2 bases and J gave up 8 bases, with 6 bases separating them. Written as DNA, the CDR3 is TGTGCCAGCAGCCAAACTAGGGAAGCTTTCTTT. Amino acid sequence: CASSQTREAFF.

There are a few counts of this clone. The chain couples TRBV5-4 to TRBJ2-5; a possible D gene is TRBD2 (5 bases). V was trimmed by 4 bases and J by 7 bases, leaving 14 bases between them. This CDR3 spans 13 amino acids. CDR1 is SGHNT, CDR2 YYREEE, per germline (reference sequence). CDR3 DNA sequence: TGTGCCAGCAGCCACAGAGGGAAGGTGACCCAGTACTTC. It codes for CASSHRGKVTQYF.

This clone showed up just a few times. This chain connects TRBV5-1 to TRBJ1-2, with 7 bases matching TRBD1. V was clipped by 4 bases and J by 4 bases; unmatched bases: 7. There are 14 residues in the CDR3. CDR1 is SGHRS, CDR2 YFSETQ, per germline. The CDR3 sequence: CASSPGQELYGYTF. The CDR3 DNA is TGCGCCAGCAGCCCAGGACAGGAACTCTATGGCTACACCTTC.

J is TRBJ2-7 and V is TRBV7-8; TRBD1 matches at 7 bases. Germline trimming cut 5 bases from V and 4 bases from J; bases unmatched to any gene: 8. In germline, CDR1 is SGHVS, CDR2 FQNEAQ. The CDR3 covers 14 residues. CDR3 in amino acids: CASSHPGTVYEQYF. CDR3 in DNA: TGTGCCAGCAGCCATCCCGGGACAGTATACGAGCAGTACTTC.

The DNA of the CDR3 is TGTGCCAGCAGCTTGGTTGACAGCCGCGAGCAGTACTTC. Protein product: CASSLVDSREQYF. The chain has TRBV5-6 and TRBJ2-7; maybe TRBD1 (5 bases). The V and J ends lost 0 bases and 6 bases respectively, with 10 bases between them. Germline CDR1 SGHDT, CDR2 YYEEEE. The CDR3 sequence is 13 residues long.

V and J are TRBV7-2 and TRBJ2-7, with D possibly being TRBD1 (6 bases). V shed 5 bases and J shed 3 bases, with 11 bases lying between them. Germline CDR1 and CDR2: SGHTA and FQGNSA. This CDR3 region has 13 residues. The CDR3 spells CASSPDRFYEQYF. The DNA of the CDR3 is TGTGCCAGCAGCCCAGACAGGTTCTACGAGCAGTACTTC.

The DNA of the CDR3 is TGTGCCAGCAGCTTAGCGGTGGCAGGTGGGGCCTATAGCAATCAGCCCCAGCATTTT. Residues: CASSLAVAGGAYSNQPQHF. The chain has TRBV7-2 and TRBJ1-5; D is perhaps TRBD1 (5 bases). CDR1 and CDR2 from the germline V gene are SGHTA and FQGNSA. V shed 0 bases and J shed 0 bases, with 18 bases lying between them. This CDR3 is built from 19 residues.

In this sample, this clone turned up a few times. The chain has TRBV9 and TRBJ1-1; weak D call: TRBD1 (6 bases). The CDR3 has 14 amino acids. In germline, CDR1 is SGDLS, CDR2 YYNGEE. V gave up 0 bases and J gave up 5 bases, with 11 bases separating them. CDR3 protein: CASSVGGQGTEAFF. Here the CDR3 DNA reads TGTGCCAGCAGCGTAGGAGGGCAGGGGACTGAAGCTTTCTTT.

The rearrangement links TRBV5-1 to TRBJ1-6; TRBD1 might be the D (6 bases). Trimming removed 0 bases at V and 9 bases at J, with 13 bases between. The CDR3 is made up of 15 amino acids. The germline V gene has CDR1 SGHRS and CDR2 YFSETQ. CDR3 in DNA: TGCGCCAGCAGCTTGGGTGCAGGGGCTGGTTCACCCCTCCACTTT. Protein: CASSLGAGAGSPLHF.